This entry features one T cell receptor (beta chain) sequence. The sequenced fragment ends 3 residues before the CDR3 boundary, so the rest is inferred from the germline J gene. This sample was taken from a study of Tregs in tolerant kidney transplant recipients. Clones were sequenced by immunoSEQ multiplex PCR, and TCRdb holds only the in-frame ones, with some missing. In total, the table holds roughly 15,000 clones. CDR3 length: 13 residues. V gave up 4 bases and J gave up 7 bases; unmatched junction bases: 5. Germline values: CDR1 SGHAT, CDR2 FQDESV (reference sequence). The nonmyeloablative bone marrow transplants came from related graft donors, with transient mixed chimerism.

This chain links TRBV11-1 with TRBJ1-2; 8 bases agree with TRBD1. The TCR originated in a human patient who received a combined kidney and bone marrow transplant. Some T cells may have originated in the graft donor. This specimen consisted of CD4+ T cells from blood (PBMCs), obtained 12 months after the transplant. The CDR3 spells CASSSQGGIGYTF. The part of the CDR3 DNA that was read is TGTGCCAGCAGCTCACAGGGGGGGATTGGC.